One and the same sample provided the 28 T cell receptor beta chains below, sequenced in a study of shared clonotypes between healthy human individuals. The assay was immunoSEQ multiplex PCR, and TCRdb's table has in-frame clones only and misses some. Here the sample spans millions of clones, 85% to 95% being singletons. The sample comprised naive CD4+ T cells from PBMCs. The sample's subset: CD45RA+ positively selected. Every receptor here comes from a young man in good health. Some clones in this sample may be carry-over from other donors' samples.

Comments on this clone: A read error may produce the germline difference seen at one junction end. CDR3 region: CASSLQFIRGTVLSF. The CDR3 nucleotides are TGTGCCAGCAGTTTACAGTTTATCCGCGGGACAGTGCTTTCCTTC. This chain connects TRBV28 to TRBJ1-2; 7 nucleotides align to TRBD1. Germline-derived CDR1 and CDR2 are MDHEN and SYDVKM. The CDR3 has 15 residues.

The table lists this clone with a count of one. The rearrangement links TRBV9 to TRBJ2-2; 8 nucleotides line up with TRBD1. J gave up 5 bases and V 2 bases, and 5 bases lay outside the gene matches. Per the germline V gene, CDR1 is SGDLS and CDR2 is YYNGEE. There are 15 residues in the CDR3. The CDR3 bases are TGTGCCAGCAGCGTCGGACAGGGAGAGACCGGGGAGCTGTTTTTT. Its protein product is CASSVGQGETGELFF.

This sequence joins TRBV19 and TRBJ2-7; TRBD1 agrees at 7 bases. The CDR3 consists of 13 residues. Germline V gene lookup returns CDR1 LNHDA and CDR2 SQIVND (reference sequence). V lost 6 bases, J lost 4 bases, and 6 bases stayed unmatched. The CDR3 region is CASRRGQLYEQYF. CDR3 nucleotide sequence: TGTGCCAGTAGGAGGGGACAGCTTTACGAGCAGTACTTC. The full variable domain, its missing parts supplied by reference TRBV19 and TRBJ2-7, is DGGITQSPKYLFRKEGQNVTLSCEQNLNHDAMYWYRQDPGQGLRLIYYSQIVNDFQKGDIAEGYSVSREKKESFPLTVTSAQKNPTAFYLCASRRGQLYEQYFGPGTRLTVT.

CDR3 DNA sequence: TGTGCCAGCAGTTTATCAGGACTAGCGGGAGTTCTGACCAGTCGGGATGAGCAGTTCTTC. Protein sequence: CASSLSGLAGVLTSRDEQFF. V gene TRBV27 combines with J gene TRBJ2-1, with TRBD2 identical over 13 bases. The CDR3 runs 20 residues. J lost 8 bases, V lost 0 bases, and 16 bases had no gene match. Germline V gene data show CDR1 as MNHEY and CDR2 as SMNVEV (reference sequence).

The rearrangement links TRBV27 to TRBJ1-2; TRBD1 agrees at 7 bases. Germline V gene sequence: CDR1 MNHEY, CDR2 SMNVEV (reference sequence). The V segment lost 4 bases and the J segment 8 bases; nucleotides outside the gene matches: 13. The CDR3 loop spans 15 amino acids. DNA of the CDR3: TGTGCCAGCAGTTCCACACCGAAGGGGGCGAGCGGCTACACCTTC. Translation gives CASSSTPKGASGYTF.

The chain carries TRBV11-1 and TRBJ2-7, with D unclear. Per germline, CDR1 SGHAT and CDR2 FQDESV (reference sequence). The CDR3 runs to 14 residues. Trimming cost V 1 base and J 2 bases, with 9 bases left between them. The CDR3 coding sequence is TGTGCCAGCAGCTTAGTTGGCGGCACCTACGAGCAGTACTTC. Amino acids: CASSLVGGTYEQYF.

The rearrangement links TRBV11-2 to TRBJ2-7; TRBD2 agrees at 11 bases. The CDR3 has 15 amino acids. V trimming: 5 bases; J trimming: 6 bases; junction bases outside the gene matches: 9. CDR1 and CDR2 (germline): SGHAT, FQNNGV. The CDR3 region has the DNA TGTGCCAGCAGCGCACTAGCGGGAGTTGTTGGCGAGCAGTACTTC. This gives the protein CASSALAGVVGEQYF. Using reference TRBV11-2 and TRBJ2-7 for the parts outside the CDR3, the full variable domain is EAGVAQSPRYKIIEKRQSVAFWCNPISGHATLYWYQQILGQGPKLLIQFQNNGVVDDSQLPKDRFSAERLKGVDSTLKIQPAKLEDSAVYLCASSALAGVVGEQYFGPGTRLTVT.

CDR3 DNA sequence: TGTGCCAGCAGTTACTCCCCACGGGGGCCGGGCGGCTACACCTTC. As protein: CASSYSPRGPGGYTF. V usage is TRBV6-6 and J usage is TRBJ1-2, with D tentatively TRBD1 (6 bases). V lost 0 bases and J lost 8, with 16 bases in between. Germline-derived CDR1 and CDR2 are MNHNY and SVGAGI (reference sequence). The CDR3 consists of 15 residues.

The chain joins TRBV5-1 to TRBJ2-1, with D possibly called TRBD1 or TRBD2 (5 bases each). The germline CDR1 and CDR2 sequences are SGHRS and YFSETQ. The ends were cut back, 1 base at V and 1 base at J, with 9 bases in the middle. The CDR3 is made up of 15 amino acids. CDR3 loop: CASSLLRGSYNEQFF. The CDR3 DNA reads TGCGCCAGCAGCTTGTTGAGGGGATCCTACAATGAGCAGTTCTTC.

This clone was seen once. The V call is TRBV2, the J call TRBJ2-3, with D perhaps being TRBD1 or TRBD2 (5 bases each). This CDR3 is built from 12 residues. V lost 7 bases to trimming and J lost 6 bases, with 11 bases between them. Germline CDR1 and CDR2: SNHLY and FYNNEI. Written as DNA, the CDR3 is TGTGCCAGCATTTACGAGGGGGATACGCAGTATTTT. This sequence encodes CASIYEGDTQYF. Full variable domain (rest looked up from reference TRBV2 and TRBJ2-3): EPEVTQTPSHQVTQMGQEVILRCVPISNHLYFYWYRQILGQKVEFLVSFYNNEISEKSEIFDDQFSVERPDGSNFTLKIRSTKLEDSAMYFCASIYEGDTQYFGPGTRLTVL.

The rearrangement uses TRBV6-1 and TRBJ2-5; D is unclear. The CDR3 spans 15 residues. From germline, CDR1 is MNHNS and CDR2 SASEGT. V lost 4 bases to trimming and J lost 1 base, with 13 bases between them. CDR3 bases: TGTGCCAGCAGTGCCCAACCTGGGCTCCAAGAGACCCAGTACTTC. This gives the protein CASSAQPGLQETQYF.

The chain is built from TRBV18 and TRBJ2-7, with 10 nucleotides matching TRBD1. CDR1 and CDR2 (germline): KGHSH, LQKENI. This CDR3 has 14 residues. The V gene end was trimmed by 5 bases and the J gene end by 2 bases; junction bases not matched to a gene: 3. CDR3: CASSTGQGAYEQYF. The CDR3 coding sequence is TGTGCCAGCTCAACCGGACAGGGGGCCTACGAGCAGTACTTC.

As concerns this clone: Other DNA sequences in this sample translate to the same CDR3. This sequence joins TRBV5-1 and TRBJ2-7; the D gene could be TRBD1 or TRBD2 (5 bases each). Trimming cost V 0 bases and J 0 bases, with 10 bases left between them. The length of the CDR3 is 15 residues. The V gene's germline CDR1 is SGHRS and CDR2 YFSETQ. The CDR3 sequence is CASSLEGTSSYEQYF. The CDR3 DNA reads as TGCGCCAGCAGCTTGGAAGGGACCAGCTCCTACGAGCAGTACTTC.

The J gene is TRBJ2-7, the V gene TRBV2; 7 nucleotides match TRBD1. Germline lookup yields CDR1 SNHLY and CDR2 FYNNEI. With V trimmed by 6 bases and J by 2 bases, 7 bases remained unmatched. CDR3 length equals 14 residues. CDR3 sequence: CASRVRDRAYEQYF. CDR3 bases: TGTGCCAGCAGAGTCCGGGACAGAGCCTACGAGCAGTACTTC.

The chain employs TRBV4-2 and TRBJ2-7, with D perhaps matching TRBD2 (5 bases). The germline CDR1 and CDR2 sequences are LGHNA and YNFKEQ. V was shortened by 4 bases and J by 2 bases, with 21 bases between the two germline ends. This CDR3 is 17 amino acids long. The CDR3 DNA reads as TGTGCCAGCAGCCCCCTCCGAGGAGCGGACGACACCTACGAGCAGTACTTC. The encoded protein is CASSPLRGADDTYEQYF.

The V and J genes are TRBV27 and TRBJ2-5, with 13 bases aligning to TRBD2. Germline V CDR1 and CDR2: MNHEY, SMNVEV (reference sequence). V lost 6 bases and J lost 5; bases outside the gene matches: 9. The CDR3 extends over 16 amino acids. The CDR3 loop reads CASRLTGLAGVETQYF. CDR3 coding DNA: TGTGCCAGCAGACTAACAGGACTAGCGGGAGTTGAGACCCAGTACTTC.

This clone was observed once. J is TRBJ2-2 and V is TRBV10-1; 11 bases fit TRBD2. This CDR3 has 16 residues. The germline V gene encodes CDR1 WNHNN and CDR2 SYGVQD (reference sequence). V trimming: 5 bases; J trimming: 2 bases; junction bases outside the gene matches: 4. CDR3: CASSTTSGGNTGELFF. In nucleotides, the CDR3 is TGCGCCAGCAGTACTACTAGCGGGGGAAACACCGGGGAGCTGTTTTTT.

With respect to this clone: In the same sample, other DNA sequences code for this CDR3. The V call is TRBV29-1, the J call TRBJ2-7; perhaps TRBD1 as D (6 bases). V lost 4 bases to trimming and J lost 0 bases, with 10 bases between them. CDR3 length equals 13 residues. Germline-derived CDR1 and CDR2 are SQVTM and ANQGSEA. The CDR3 DNA is TGCAGCGTTGGGGGGCGTTCCTCCTACGAGCAGTACTTC. Translation gives CSVGGRSSYEQYF.

The chain couples TRBV5-1 to TRBJ2-1; 12 nucleotides agree with TRBD2. Germline V gene lookup returns CDR1 SGHRS and CDR2 YFSETQ. V lost 4 bases to trimming and J lost 3 bases; unmatched junction nucleotides: 11. The CDR3 length is 18 residues. The CDR3 reads CASSTTSGRPQNYNEQFF. The CDR3 region has the DNA TGCGCCAGCAGCACCACTAGCGGGAGGCCTCAAAACTACAATGAGCAGTTCTTC.

The gene calls are TRBV7-9 and TRBJ2-1; possible D gene TRBD1, 6 bases. The germline CDR1 and CDR2 sequences are SEHNR and FQNEAQ (reference sequence). This CDR3 is built from 15 residues. The ends were cut back, 0 bases at V and 6 bases at J, with 12 bases in the middle. The CDR3 is CASSLARGPGNEQFF. The CDR3 coding sequence is TGTGCCAGCAGCTTAGCCAGGGGCCCCGGCAATGAGCAGTTCTTC.

Concerning this clone itself: This sample also contains other DNA sequences that code for the same CDR3. This chain uses TRBV7-9 with TRBJ2-7; no reliable D call. Trimming left V 5 bases short and J 7 bases short, with 9 bases between. Germline CDR1 and CDR2: SEHNR and FQNEAQ (reference sequence). The CDR3 has 11 residues. The CDR3 sequence: CASSLGREQYF. In DNA, the CDR3 is TGTGCCAGCAGCCTTGGGCGGGAGCAGTACTTC.

This rearrangement joins TRBV7-8 to TRBJ2-7; D tentatively fits TRBD1 or TRBD2 (7 bases each). This CDR3 is 18 amino acids long. Germline assignment: CDR1 SGHVS and CDR2 FQNEAQ. With 5 bases removed from V and 1 base from J, the gap between germline ends came to 24 bases. The chain's CDR3 is CASSRYSAGADRSYEQYF. In nucleotides, the CDR3 is TGTGCCAGCAGCCGGTATTCGGCGGGAGCGGACAGGTCCTACGAGCAGTACTTC.

This chain connects TRBV9 to TRBJ2-7, with no clear D. The germline gives CDR1 SGDLS, CDR2 YYNGEE. This CDR3 comprises 15 residues. V dropped 4 bases and J dropped 3 bases, with 17 bases sitting between them. CDR3 bases: TGTGCCAGCAGCCCATCGCCAGGTAACCTCTACGAGCAGTACTTC. Translation gives CASSPSPGNLYEQYF.

As DNA, the CDR3 is TGTGCCAGCAGTGTCCCCGGGACCCGGGCCGAGCAGTACTTC. Its translation is CASSVPGTRAEQYF. V and J are TRBV25-1 and TRBJ2-7, with D possibly being TRBD1 or TRBD2 (5 bases each). V lost 4 bases to trimming and J lost 6 bases, with 16 bases between them. Germline V CDR1 and CDR2: MGHDK, SYGVNS. The CDR3 extends over 14 amino acids.

This clone was recorded only once. The chain couples TRBV7-8 to TRBJ1-1; possibly TRBD1 for D (5 bases). Trimming removed 0 bases from V and 4 bases from J, with 9 bases in between. Per germline, CDR1 SGHVS and CDR2 FQNEAQ. There are 14 residues in the CDR3. The CDR3 spells CASSLAEGLTEAFF. DNA for the CDR3: TGTGCCAGCAGCTTAGCAGAGGGACTCACTGAAGCTTTCTTT.

The genes are TRBV28 and TRBJ1-5, with 7 bases that match TRBD1. Trimming took 5 bases from V and 2 from J; bases not matched to a gene: 9. Germline CDR1 and CDR2: MDHEN and SYDVKM. This CDR3 has 16 amino acids. CDR3 nucleotides: TGTGCCAGCAGTCGCCTCGACAGGGCAGGCAATCAGCCCCAGCATTTT. This translates into CASSRLDRAGNQPQHF.

This chain uses TRBV6-6 with TRBJ1-2; D perhaps matches TRBD1 (5 bases). The length of the CDR3 is 15 residues. Germline V gene sequence: CDR1 MNHNY, CDR2 SVGAGI (reference sequence). V dropped 3 bases and J dropped 4 bases, with 15 bases sitting between them. The CDR3 coding sequence is TGTGCCAGCAGTTATCAAGGGGACCAACGCTATGGCTACACCTTC. It translates to CASSYQGDQRYGYTF.

The chain recombines TRBV6-1 with TRBJ1-1; D unclear. Per the germline V gene, CDR1 is MNHNS and CDR2 is SASEGT. The CDR3 has 13 amino acids. The germline V and J ends were trimmed by 1 base and 5 bases, with 8 bases remaining between them. In DNA form, the CDR3 reads TGTGCCAGCAGTGAAGTTGATGGGACTGAAGCTTTCTTT. Protein sequence: CASSEVDGTEAFF.